Listed below are T cell receptor beta chains from one sample, sequenced in a study of shared clonotypes between healthy human individuals. Produced via immunoSEQ multiplex PCR; TCRdb's table is partial and in-frame only. The table includes some 1.5 million clones, roughly 96% detected once. The sample taken for sequencing was naive CD4+ T cells sorted from blood. These receptors were collected from a man aged 25-45 years in good health. The CDR3 runs from the conserved cysteine through the conserved F or W. The D gene is left open where the match is weak. For some rows the clone size is stated as once, few or many, or as a class when expanded; others skip it.

J gene	clone size	V gene	D gene	CDR3 DNA	CDR3 protein
TRBJ2-3	-	TRBV5-1	-	TGCGCCAGCAGGTCTACGGGAGGCACAGATACGCAGTATTTT	CASRSTGGTDTQYF
TRBJ2-1	-	TRBV7-2	-	TGTGCCAGCAGCCCTCGACAGTCTACCTACAATGAGCAGTTCTTC	CASSPRQSTYNEQFF
TRBJ1-5	-	TRBV7-9	-	TGTGCCAGCAGCCTGCGGGGCGGGGTTGGCCAGCCCCAGCATTTT	CASSLRGGVGQPQHF
TRBJ2-7	-	TRBV27	-	TGTGCCAGCAGAAACGCCGGGGGCCGGGACTGGACATACTACGAGCAGTACTTC	CASRNAGGRDWTYYEQYF
TRBJ2-7	-	TRBV11-2	-	TGTGCCAGCAGCTTACGGGGGGCGACCCCTGAGCAGTACTTC	CASSLRGATPEQYF
TRBJ2-7	-	TRBV23-1	-	TGCGCCAGCAGTCAATCTCAAGCGGTCCGAGACTACGAGCAGTACTTC	CASSQSQAVRDYEQYF
TRBJ1-2	-	TRBV2	TRBD1	TGTGCCAGCAGTCTTTCAAGTGGACAGGACCATGGCTACACCTTC	CASSLSSGQDHGYTF
TRBJ1-3	once	TRBV5-4	-	TGTGCCAGCAGCGCCGGGACAATTTATCAAAACACCATATATTTT	CASSAGTIYQNTIYF
TRBJ2-7	once	TRBV7-2	-	TGTGCCAGCAGCGCACAGAGGCTCGTGATCCACGAGCAGTACTTC	CASSAQRLVIHEQYF
TRBJ1-3	-	TRBV7-2	-	TGTGCCAGCAGCTTATCGGTAGGGAAAACCTCTGGAAACACCATATATTTT	CASSLSVGKTSGNTIYF
TRBJ2-3	-	TRBV18	TRBD1	TGTGCCAGCTCACCACGGAAGGACAGGGTTATCGATACGCAGTATTTT	CASSPRKDRVIDTQYF
TRBJ1-2	-	TRBV6-5	-	TGTGCCAGCAATCCCCACCCGCGAGCTAACTATGGCTACACCTTC	CASNPHPRANYGYTF
TRBJ2-3	-	TRBV18	TRBD1	TGTGCCAGCTCACCAGGGACAGGGGCAGATACGCAGTATTTT	CASSPGTGADTQYF
TRBJ2-7	-	TRBV7-2	-	TGTGCCAGCAGCGCCGGGAGAGGGCGAGTTGAGCAGTACTTC	CASSAGRGRVEQYF
TRBJ2-1	once	TRBV7-6	-	TGTGCCAGCAGTTTGCCGGGCCCAGGGAGGGAGCAGTTCTTC	CASSLPGPGREQFF
TRBJ2-7	-	TRBV21-1	-	TGTGCCAGCAGCAAGGCAGGGAGTGTGGGACAGGGTCCCGACGAGCAGTACTTC	CASSKAGSVGQGPDEQYF
TRBJ1-1	-	TRBV6-6	-	TGTGCCAGCAGCCGTCGGGGGGTCGAGAACACTGAAGCTTTCTTT	CASSRRGVENTEAFF
TRBJ2-7	-	TRBV5-6	-	TGTGCCAGCAGCTCGGGACCCTTCCGCGAGCAGTACTTC	CASSSGPFREQYF
TRBJ2-7	-	TRBV15	-	TGTGCCACCAGCAGAGACCCGCCTAGCGCACTATCCTACGAGCAGTACTTC	CATSRDPPSALSYEQYF
TRBJ1-3	-	TRBV14	-	TGTGCCAGCAGCCAAGATTTTGGCACAGGAAACACCATATATTTT	CASSQDFGTGNTIYF
TRBJ2-7	-	TRBV7-6	-	TGTGCCAGCAGCCTCGAGGCCGGGAGCCCCTACGAGCAGTACTTC	CASSLEAGSPYEQYF
TRBJ2-7	-	TRBV2	TRBD1	TGTGCCAGCAGTGAACGTGGGACAGGACTCTACGAGCAGTACTTC	CASSERGTGLYEQYF
TRBJ2-1	-	TRBV5-5	-	TGTGCCAGCAGCTTGGACAGGGTAAAAACCTTCAATGAGCAGTTCTTC	CASSLDRVKTFNEQFF
TRBJ2-2	once	TRBV7-2	-	TGTGCCAGCAGCTTGGGTTCTAGGGAGCTGTTTTTT	CASSLGSRELFF
TRBJ1-2	-	TRBV5-4	-	TGTGCCAGCAGCTTGGAGGGATCGTATGGCTACACCTTC	CASSLEGSYGYTF
TRBJ2-7	-	TRBV5-1	-	TGCGCCAGCAGCTTGGCCTTTCCAAATCGTACCTACGAGCAGTACTTC	CASSLAFPNRTYEQYF
TRBJ2-7	-	TRBV28	TRBD1	TGTGCCAGCAGACTGACAGGGGAATCCTACGAGCAGTACTTC	CASRLTGESYEQYF
TRBJ2-3	-	TRBV5-1	-	TGCGCCAGCACCCTAACAGGACTTAGCACAGATACGCAGTATTTT	CASTLTGLSTDTQYF
TRBJ2-4	-	TRBV7-8	-	TGTGCCAGCAGCTTAGCCGGGACGGAAAACATTCAGTACTTC	CASSLAGTENIQYF
TRBJ2-5	-	TRBV6-6	-	TGTGCCAGTTCGGTTCAAGAGACCCAGTACTTC	CASSVQETQYF
TRBJ2-7	-	TRBV11-2	-	TGTGCCAGCAGCTTATCTGGGAACGCCTACGAGCAGTACTTC	CASSLSGNAYEQYF
TRBJ2-3	-	TRBV18	TRBD2	TGTGCCAGCTCACCCCGACTAGCGGGAGGCACAGATACGCAGTATTTT	CASSPRLAGGTDTQYF
TRBJ2-6	-	TRBV18	-	TGTGCCAGCTCACCGTTCGCTGGGGCCAACGTCCTGACTTTC	CASSPFAGANVLTF
TRBJ2-1	-	TRBV9	-	TGTGCCAGCAGACCAAGCCCTACGGCTTACAATGAGCAGTTCTTC	CASRPSPTAYNEQFF
TRBJ2-7	-	TRBV7-9	TRBD2	TGTGCCAGCAGCTTAGCACTAGCGGGAGGGCGGGAGCAGTACTTC	CASSLALAGGREQYF
TRBJ1-1	-	TRBV6-6	-	TGTGCCAGCAGCCCGTTGGGGGTTAACACTGAAGCTTTCTTT	CASSPLGVNTEAFF
TRBJ2-1	-	TRBV5-1	-	TGCGCCAGCAGCCTTGGACAGCCCCTCGGGCAGTTCTTC	CASSLGQPLGQFF
TRBJ2-5	once	TRBV2	TRBD1	TGTGCCAGCGGACAGGACGCAGGGTTTAGTTTAGAGACCCAGTACTTC	CASGQDAGFSLETQYF
TRBJ2-1	-	TRBV7-2	TRBD2	TGTGCCAGCAGCTTAGCGGCGGGAGGGTTGGCTGAGCAGTTCTTC	CASSLAAGGLAEQFF
TRBJ2-7	-	TRBV6-1	-	TGTGCCAGCAGGCCGGGACATAGCTCCTACGAGCAGTACTTC	CASRPGHSSYEQYF
TRBJ2-7	-	TRBV5-1	-	TGCGCCAGCAGCTTGGAATTCAACTCGAGGAAACCATCCTACGAGCAGTACTTC	CASSLEFNSRKPSYEQYF
TRBJ1-3	-	TRBV6-1	-	TGTGCCAGCGCTGGATTCTTCTCTGGAAACACCATATATTTT	CASAGFFSGNTIYF
TRBJ2-7	-	TRBV23-1	-	TGCGCCAGCAGTCAATCGCGCACTAGTAGGTACGAGCAGTACTTC	CASSQSRTSRYEQYF
TRBJ1-4	-	TRBV18	TRBD1	TGTGCCAGCTCACCGACAGGGGGCGTGTCTGAAAAACTGTTTTTT	CASSPTGGVSEKLFF
TRBJ2-7	-	TRBV10-3	TRBD2	TGTGCCATCAGTGCCCTTAGCGGGGGGACCTACGAGCAGTACTTC	CAISALSGGTYEQYF
TRBJ2-3	once	TRBV5-8	-	TGTGCCAGCAGCTTGCGGTCAGGTGGCACAGATACGCAGTATTTT	CASSLRSGGTDTQYF
TRBJ1-3	-	TRBV9	-	TGTGCCAGCAGCGTAGGGTCGTCAGACACCATATATTTT	CASSVGSSDTIYF
TRBJ2-7	-	TRBV6-1	-	TGTGCCAGCAGTCAACTTTCCGGGACCCCGAACGGGCAGTACTTC	CASSQLSGTPNGQYF
TRBJ1-2	once	TRBV7-9	-	TGTGCCAGCAGCTTAGGGAGGGGATGGTATGGCTACACCTTC	CASSLGRGWYGYTF